Listed below are T cell receptor beta chains from one sample, sequenced in a study of T-cell memory formation after mild COVID-19. MiXCR, run by TCRdb on the 5' RACE reads, gives a single entry per CDR3 protein. The table shows 550,000 to 650,000 distinct CDR3 sequences, with about 18% occurring only once. The source material was PBMCs or a T cell subset sorted from them (not recorded which). The receptor source for this set is an adult woman who had mild COVID-19 (a few samples of this study predate the infection). Cell type and time point are not known. Both conserved end residues are part of each CDR3. D genes are given only for firm matches. The size of a clone is reported for some rows only, either as once, few or many, or as a class for expanded clones.

D gene,J gene,V gene,clone size,CDR3 protein,CDR3 DNA
TRBD2,TRBJ2-3,TRBV10-3,few,CASSMGGGSSTDTQYF,TGTGCCTCCTCAATGGGAGGCGGGAGTAGCACAGATACGCAGTATTTT
TRBD2,TRBJ2-3,TRBV10-3,few,CATLTAGGRDTQYF,TGTGCCACCCTAACCGCGGGGGGAAGGGATACGCAGTATTTT
-,TRBJ1-2,TRBV9,-,CASSVGGALDDYGYTF,TGTGCCAGCAGCGTAGGGGGGGCCCTGGATGACTATGGCTACACCTTC
-,TRBJ1-1,TRBV30,-,CAWSVQGFEAFF,TGTGCCTGGAGTGTACAGGGATTTGAAGCTTTCTTT
TRBD1,TRBJ1-5,TRBV4-3,few,CASSQALTGAQPQHF,TGCGCCAGCAGCCAAGCGCTCACAGGGGCTCAGCCCCAGCATTTT
-,TRBJ2-3,TRBV29-1,few,CSVEPKDTQYF,TGCAGCGTTGAACCGAAAGATACGCAGTATTTT
-,TRBJ1-1,TRBV4-2,-,CASSPVAGDTEAFF,TGTGCCAGCAGCCCAGTGGCGGGGGACACTGAAGCTTTCTTT
-,TRBJ1-1,TRBV3-1,few,CASSHGNTEAFF,TGTGCCAGCAGCCACGGGAACACTGAAGCTTTCTTT
-,TRBJ1-1,TRBV7-2,few,CASSLGSAGHRTREAFF,TGTGCCAGCAGCTTAGGGTCGGCGGGCCATAGGACCCGTGAAGCTTTCTTT
-,TRBJ2-1,TRBV4-1,-,CASSQGVGDEQFF,TGCGCCAGCAGCCAAGGCGTCGGGGATGAGCAGTTCTTC
-,TRBJ2-5,TRBV21-1,-,CASSKSSADRGQETQYF,TGTGCCAGCAGCAAAAGTAGCGCGGACAGGGGGCAAGAGACCCAGTACTTC
-,TRBJ2-5,TRBV9,few,CASSVNLGSGETQYF,TGTGCCAGCAGCGTCAATTTGGGGTCTGGCGAGACCCAGTACTTC
-,TRBJ2-1,TRBV20-1,-,CSARNLGGSSWNEQFF,TGCAGTGCTAGGAATCTCGGAGGCAGCTCCTGGAATGAGCAGTTCTTC
-,TRBJ2-2,TRBV9,-,CASSVAGSPTGELFF,TGTGCCAGCAGCGTAGCGGGGTCACCCACCGGGGAGCTGTTTTTT
TRBD1,TRBJ1-2,TRBV7-2,-,CASSQRGGRGLQAYGYTF,TGTGCCAGCAGTCAACGCGGGGGCAGGGGGCTGCAAGCCTATGGCTACACCTTC
-,TRBJ1-4,TRBV7-6,many,CASSFLGAPNEKLFF,TGTGCCAGCAGCTTCTTGGGGGCTCCTAATGAAAAACTGTTTTTT
-,TRBJ1-2,TRBV7-9,-,CASSLALGDNYGYTF,TGTGCCAGCAGCTTAGCCTTGGGGGATAACTATGGCTACACCTTC
-,TRBJ2-3,TRBV28,-,CASRNLDGLTDTQYF,TGTGCCAGCCGAAACCTGGACGGACTCACAGATACGCAGTATTTT
-,TRBJ2-3,TRBV29-1,-,CSVVRADLFDTQYF,TGCAGCGTTGTTCGAGCGGACCTCTTTGATACGCAGTATTTT
TRBD1,TRBJ2-5,TRBV15,-,CATSRPGTVQETQYF,TGTGCCACCAGCAGACCGGGGACAGTCCAAGAGACCCAGTACTTC
TRBD1,TRBJ2-2,TRBV20-1,-,CSASGQGASTGELFF,TGCAGTGCTAGTGGGCAGGGGGCGAGCACCGGGGAGCTGTTTTTT
TRBD2,TRBJ2-1,TRBV12-3/TRBV12-4,few,CASSLPGGQFF,TGTGCCAGCAGTTTACCGGGAGGGCAGTTCTTC
-,TRBJ2-4,TRBV7-9,-,CASSFGGEPPNQYF,TGTGCCAGCAGCTTTGGCGGAGAGCCCCCGAATCAGTACTTC
-,TRBJ2-1,TRBV6-6,-,CASSYSAARSLF,TGTGCCAGCAGTTACTCAGCGGCGAGGTCTCTCTTC
-,TRBJ1-1,TRBV14,-,CASQFGRGTEAFF,TGTGCCTCTCAATTTGGTCGGGGCACTGAAGCTTTCTTT
-,TRBJ2-3,TRBV7-9,few,CAAQSTDTQYF,TGTGCCGCACAAAGCACAGATACGCAGTATTTT
-,TRBJ2-7,TRBV7-9,-,CASSLSRSTTYEQYF,TGTGCCAGCAGCTTAAGTAGGTCTACTACCTACGAGCAGTACTTC
-,TRBJ2-1,TRBV21-1,-,CAIKGTGVNEQFF,TGTGCCATCAAGGGGACAGGGGTTAATGAGCAGTTCTTC
-,TRBJ2-3,TRBV7-9,few,CASSSADPSLGRDTQYF,TGTGCCAGCAGCTCAGCGGACCCCTCCCTGGGAAGGGATACGCAGTATTTT
-,TRBJ1-3,TRBV5-1,few,CASSLVAGFGNTIYF,TGCGCCAGCAGCTTGGTGGCAGGGTTTGGAAACACCATATATTTT
-,TRBJ2-5,TRBV5-1,few,CASSLRQKETQYF,TGCGCCAGCAGCTTGAGGCAGAAAGAGACCCAGTACTTC
TRBD2,TRBJ2-1,TRBV27,-,CASSGRASRREFF,TGTGCCAGCAGTGGGAGGGCTAGCCGTCGGGAGTTCTTC
TRBD2,TRBJ2-2,TRBV2,-,CASTLGLAGDLGELFF,TGTGCCAGCACTCTTGGACTAGCGGGAGATCTCGGGGAGCTGTTTTTT
-,TRBJ2-7,TRBV4-1,few,CASSLEGPWDEQYF,TGCGCCAGCAGCCTAGAGGGCCCATGGGACGAGCAGTACTTC
TRBD2,TRBJ2-1,TRBV4-3,-,CASSQERGVLAGEQFF,TGCGCCAGCAGCCAAGAACGAGGGGTCCTAGCGGGAGAACAGTTCTTC
-,TRBJ1-1,TRBV10-2,-,CASSESRGAEAFF,TGCGCCAGCAGTGAGTCTAGGGGGGCTGAAGCTTTCTTT
-,TRBJ1-1,TRBV18,-,CASSHRQVRGETEAFF,TGTGCCAGCTCACACCGACAGGTGCGGGGGGAGACTGAAGCTTTCTTT
-,TRBJ2-1,TRBV6-1,many,CASSFWGTEQFF,TGTGCCAGCAGTTTTTGGGGGACTGAGCAGTTCTTC
-,TRBJ1-6,TRBV14,few,CASSQNAGYNSPLHF,TGTGCCAGCAGCCAAAACGCGGGCTATAATTCACCCCTCCACTTT
-,TRBJ2-1,TRBV19,-,CASSTRTAYNEQFF,TGTGCCAGTAGTACGCGGACAGCTTACAATGAGCAGTTCTTC
-,TRBJ2-3,TRBV3-1,-,CASSQEEQYTQYF,TGTGCCAGCAGCCAAGAGGAACAATATACGCAGTATTTT
TRBD1,TRBJ2-5,TRBV5-1,-,CASSERTGGRETQYF,TGCGCCAGCAGCGAAAGGACAGGGGGCAGGGAGACCCAGTACTTC
-,TRBJ1-1,TRBV11-2,-,CASSLALGRNTEAFF,TGTGCCAGCAGCTTAGCCCTGGGCAGGAACACTGAAGCTTTCTTT
TRBD2,TRBJ2-2,TRBV23-1,many,CASSLRGYGGELFF,TGCGCCAGCAGTCTGCGGGGGTACGGCGGGGAGCTGTTTTTT
-,TRBJ1-5,TRBV4-3,few,CASSQGVQRNQPQHF,TGCGCCAGCAGCCAAGGGGTTCAGCGCAATCAGCCCCAGCATTTT
-,TRBJ2-1,TRBV24-1,-,CATSDRRPANEQFF,TGTGCCACCAGTGACCGGAGACCCGCCAATGAGCAGTTCTTC
-,TRBJ1-1,TRBV7-9,-,CASTREDPSEAFF,TGTGCCAGCACCAGGGAGGATCCCTCTGAAGCTTTCTTT
-,TRBJ1-2,TRBV10-3,few,CAITQADSGGYTF,TGTGCCATCACACAGGCCGATAGCGGCGGCTACACCTTC
-,TRBJ1-2,TRBV20-1,-,CSARDRATYGYTF,TGCAGTGCTAGAGACAGGGCCACCTATGGCTACACCTTC
-,TRBJ2-5,TRBV15,-,CATSRDMGARETQYF,TGTGCCACCAGCAGAGATATGGGGGCTCGGGAGACCCAGTACTTC
-,TRBJ2-3,TRBV5-1,-,CASSSWWQPTDTQYF,TGCGCCAGCAGCTCCTGGTGGCAGCCCACAGATACGCAGTATTTT
-,TRBJ2-5,TRBV4-2,-,CASSPTASETQYF,TGTGCCAGCAGCCCGACTGCCTCAGAGACCCAGTACTTC
-,TRBJ1-2,TRBV5-1,-,CASSLASQNYGYTF,TGCGCCAGCAGCTTGGCTTCCCAGAACTATGGCTACACCTTC
TRBD1,TRBJ1-2,TRBV7-2,-,CASTKGQGLGYTF,TGTGCCAGCACCAAAGGACAGGGTTTGGGCTACACCTTC
-,TRBJ2-1,TRBV4-3,few,CASSQEGRLGGYNEQFF,TGCGCCAGCAGCCAAGAGGGGCGACTGGGCGGGTACAATGAGCAGTTCTTC
-,TRBJ1-4,TRBV7-9,-,CASSLVPRGLEKLFF,TGTGCCAGCAGCTTAGTTCCCCGGGGACTTGAAAAACTGTTTTTT
TRBD1,TRBJ1-6,TRBV30,-,CAWSVGQGSSPLHF,TGTGCCTGGAGTGTGGGACAGGGGTCCTCACCCCTCCACTTT
TRBD1,TRBJ2-7,TRBV29-1,-,CSVALGTGPYEQYF,TGCAGCGTTGCTCTCGGGACAGGGCCCTACGAGCAGTACTTC
TRBD2,TRBJ2-7,TRBV2,-,CASMPREGLEQYF,TGTGCCAGCATGCCGCGGGAGGGCCTTGAGCAGTACTTC
-,TRBJ2-3,TRBV7-9,-,CASSLWRGWSDTQYF,TGTGCCAGCAGTCTTTGGAGGGGCTGGTCAGATACGCAGTATTTT